The 15 T cell receptor beta chains in this list originate from one sample, sequenced in a study of blood T cell repertoires in COVID-19. Generated by immunoSEQ multiplex PCR, the TCRdb table keeps only in-frame clones and is missing some. Of roughly 260,000 clones listed, roughly nine tenths are singletons. Sample: peripheral blood. The receptors derive from a woman between 50 and 59 years old who had recovered from COVID-19.

The chain carries TRBV7-2 and TRBJ1-1; D call uncertain. V was shortened by 4 bases and J by 1 base, with 13 bases between the two germline ends. Germline V gene lookup returns CDR1 SGHTA and CDR2 FQGNSA. The CDR3 has 15 amino acids. The CDR3 reads CASSSQTNRNTEAFF. The CDR3 nucleotides read TGTGCCAGCAGCTCCCAGACCAACAGGAACACTGAAGCTTTCTTT. The variable domain in full, with the rest retrieved from reference TRBV7-2 and TRBJ1-1, is GAGVSQSPSNKVTEKGKDVELRCDPISGHTALYWYRQSLGQGLEFLIYFQGNSAPDKSGLPSDRFSAERTGGSVSTLTIQRTQQEDSAVYLCASSSQTNRNTEAFFGQGTRLTVV.

In its sample, this clone was seen many times. The CDR3 DNA sequence: TGTGCCAGCAGCCTGACAGGCGTATCCTACAATGAGCAGTTCTTC. Protein: CASSLTGVSYNEQFF. V gene TRBV7-8 combines with J gene TRBJ2-1; possible D gene TRBD1, 6 bases. Trimming removed 5 bases from V and 1 base from J, with 12 bases in between. The length of the CDR3 is 15 residues. The germline gives CDR1 SGHVS, CDR2 FQNEAQ.

This clone has just a few counts. The chain joins TRBV30 to TRBJ1-5; a possible D gene is TRBD1 (6 bases). The germline V gene has CDR1 GTSNPN and CDR2 SVGIG (reference sequence). The CDR3 sequence is 15 residues long. V lost 1 base, J lost 0 bases, and 10 bases lay in between. CDR3 nucleotide sequence: TGTGCCTGGAGTGGAGGGGGTCGTAGCAATCAGCCCCAGCATTTT. Protein: CAWSGGGRSNQPQHF.

The genes are TRBV6-2 or TRBV6-3 and TRBJ2-7; 8 nucleotides align to TRBD2. This CDR3 is built from 15 residues. Germline V gene sequence: CDR1 MNHEY, CDR2 SVGEGT. The ends lost 6 bases at V and 2 bases at J; junction bases unmatched: 9. This CDR3 is CASSPRGRGAYEQYF. Written as DNA, the CDR3 is TGTGCCAGCAGCCCCCGGGGGCGGGGGGCCTACGAGCAGTACTTC.

The J gene is TRBJ2-1, the V gene TRBV5-4; 11 bases match TRBD2. Germline CDR1 reads SGHNT; CDR2 reads YYREEE (reference sequence). The CDR3 has 16 amino acids. After removal of 4 bases from V and 0 bases from J, the junction contained 3 bases not matched to a gene. CDR3 DNA: TGTGCCAGCAGCGGAGGGACTAGCGGCTCCTACAATGAGCAGTTCTTC. Translating it yields CASSGGTSGSYNEQFF.

The chain uses TRBV3-1 (or the pseudogene TRBV3-2) and TRBJ1-1; D unresolved. This CDR3 is built from 13 residues. Germline V gene sequence: CDR1 LGHDT, CDR2 YNNKEL (reference sequence). V gave up 3 bases and J gave up 10 bases, with 15 bases separating them. The chain's CDR3 is CASSQSGLVGAFF. CDR3 DNA sequence: TGTGCCAGCAGCCAGTCCGGACTTGTAGGAGCTTTCTTT.

This chain joins TRBV21-1 and TRBJ2-1; the table's D call, TRBD2, has no DNA check behind it. TRBV21-1 represents a pseudogene. The CDR3 totals 12 residues. The CDR3 DNA reads as TGTGCCAGCAGCGCACCACTCAATGAGCAGTTCTTC. Its translation is CASSAPLNEQFF.

The V call is TRBV5-6, the J call TRBJ1-4, with 8 nucleotides matching TRBD1. Germline V gene lookup returns CDR1 SGHDT and CDR2 YYEEEE. Trimming took 0 bases from V and 7 from J; bases not matched to a gene: 5. This CDR3 has 15 residues. The CDR3 protein is CASSLEVRGREKLFF. Written as DNA, the CDR3 is TGTGCCAGCAGCTTGGAGGTCAGGGGGCGTGAAAAACTGTTTTTT.

The gene calls are TRBV2 and TRBJ2-3; 10 bases align to TRBD1. Germline V lookup: CDR1 SNHLY, CDR2 FYNNEI. CDR3 length equals 14 residues. The J segment lost 3 bases and the V segment lost 4 bases, leaving 1 base of the junction unmatched. The CDR3 region has the DNA TGTGCCAGCAGTGGACAGGGGGCGACAGATACGCAGTATTTT. It specifies CASSGQGATDTQYF.

The chain links TRBV2 to TRBJ1-1; D is ambiguous. V lost 6 bases, J lost 1 base, and 9 bases lay in between. CDR1 and CDR2 from the germline V gene are SNHLY and FYNNEI. The CDR3 is 13 amino acids. The CDR3 sequence: CASSADSNTEAFF. CDR3 nucleotide sequence: TGTGCCAGCAGCGCCGACTCGAACACTGAAGCTTTCTTT. Full variable domain (remainder filled in from reference TRBV2 and TRBJ1-1): EPEVTQTPSHQVTQMGQEVILRCVPISNHLYFYWYRQILGQKVEFLVSFYNNEISEKSEIFDDQFSVERPDGSNFTLKIRSTKLEDSAMYFCASSADSNTEAFFGQGTRLTVV.

J is TRBJ2-1 and V is TRBV4-2; tentatively, D is TRBD2 (5 bases). The CDR3 contains 13 residues. The V gene's germline CDR1 is LGHNA and CDR2 YNFKEQ. V was pared by 1 base and J by 12 bases, with 13 bases between. In nucleotides, the CDR3 is TGTGCCAGCAGCCAAGGTAGCGAGACGGCGCAGTTCTTC. Amino acid sequence: CASSQGSETAQFF.

This chain joins TRBV6-5 and TRBJ1-5; the D gene is possibly TRBD1 (5 bases). V shed 5 bases and J shed 5 bases, with 7 bases lying between them. Germline V gene lookup returns CDR1 MNHEY and CDR2 SVGAGI. The CDR3 covers 12 residues. CDR3 sequence: CASSLGDQPQHF. The CDR3 DNA is TGTGCCAGCAGTCTAGGGGATCAGCCCCAGCATTTT.

The rearrangement joins TRBV27 to TRBJ2-7; D is unclear. Trimming left V 5 bases short and J 6 bases short, with 14 bases between. Germline V lookup: CDR1 MNHEY, CDR2 SMNVEV (reference sequence). This CDR3 contains 13 residues. The DNA for the CDR3 is TGTGCCAGCAGTGAGTTTGCCCGTCTCGAGCAGTACTTC. The encoded protein is CASSEFARLEQYF.

This clone was found a few times. This sequence joins TRBV7-2 and TRBJ2-1; D may be TRBD1 (5 bases). This CDR3 region has 13 residues. Trimming cost V 1 base and J 10 bases, with 11 bases left between them. The germline CDR1 and CDR2 sequences are SGHTA and FQGNSA. This CDR3 reads CASSLVGVREQFF. The CDR3 DNA is TGTGCCAGCAGCTTAGTAGGGGTTAGGGAGCAGTTCTTC.

The CDR3 nucleotides are TGTGCCAGCAGCTTAGCTAGACAGCTCTATGGCTACACCTTC. Translation gives CASSLARQLYGYTF. The chain uses TRBV7-2 and TRBJ1-2, with D possibly matching TRBD1 (5 bases). Deletions cut 0 bases from V and 4 bases from J, with 9 bases between. The CDR3 length is 14 residues. From germline, CDR1 is SGHTA and CDR2 FQGNSA.